The 32 T cell receptor beta chains in this list originate from one sample, sequenced in a study of post-analysis software for immune sequencing data. The antigens these receptors bind are not known. Presence of unique molecular identifiers characterized the TCR beta cDNA libraries. From the PCR reads, TCRdb called clonotypes with MiXCR, one entry per CDR3 protein. The sample holds roughly 570,000 distinct CDR3 sequences; 34% are singletons and the top ten take 6%. Study-level points and caveats: About five TRBV segments occurring more often in patients than controls included TRBV5-6, TRBV5-1 and TRBV20-1.

Sequencing was carried out using blood. Every receptor here comes from a girl aged 2-17 years with multiple sclerosis.

This clonotype has only a few counts. V and J are TRBV3-1 and TRBJ2-3; TRBD2 is a possible D gene (6 bases). The CDR3 consists of 16 residues. Germline lookup yields CDR1 LGHDT and CDR2 YNNKEL (reference sequence). Trimming shortened V by 0 bases and J by 6 bases, and 16 bases separated the two germline ends. The CDR3 DNA sequence: TGTGCCAGCAGCCAAGATCTGGAGGGTAGCTATGATACGCAGTATTTT. Encoded protein: CASSQDLEGSYDTQYF.

The sample holds many counts of this clonotype. The CDR3 bases are TGCAGCGTTTCCATCCCCCCCTACGAGCAGTACTTC. It codes for CSVSIPPYEQYF. This sequence joins TRBV29-1 and TRBJ2-7; D not resolved. V lost 5 bases and J 2 bases, leaving 10 bases between the germline ends. Germline V gene lookup returns CDR1 SQVTM and CDR2 ANQGSEA. This CDR3 has 12 amino acids.

A remark on this clonotype: A clone one base away is much larger, so this may be a read error. The rearrangement links TRBV6-4 to TRBJ1-2; D is uncertain. Germline CDR1 reads MRHNA; CDR2 reads SNTAGT. The CDR3 consists of 13 residues. CDR3 sequence reads: CASRGSSNYGCTF. DNA of the CDR3: TGTGCCAGCAGGGGCTCATCTAACTATGGCTGCACCTTC.

The chain carries TRBV28 and TRBJ1-6; no clear D. The germline V gene has CDR1 MDHEN and CDR2 SYDVKM. The germline V and J ends were trimmed by 0 bases and 11 bases, with 5 bases remaining between them. CDR3 size: 12 residues. The CDR3 nucleotides read TGTGCCAGCAGTTTATGGCAGGCACCCCTCCACTTT. The encoded protein is CASSLWQAPLHF.

This clonotype turned up a few times. The J gene is TRBJ2-1, the V gene TRBV4-1, with TRBD1 identical over 9 bases. Germline CDR1 reads MGHRA; CDR2 reads YSYEKL. V was pared by 4 bases and J by 9 bases, with 10 bases of the junction left unmatched. There are 15 residues in the CDR3. The CDR3 nucleotides are TGCGCCAGCAGCCCCCGGACAGGGGATGTCGGTGAGCAGTTCTTC. It yields the protein CASSPRTGDVGEQFF.

This clonotype has just a few counts. The chain has TRBV29-1 and TRBJ2-5; 8 bases are a match to TRBD2. The V segment lost 4 bases and the J segment 4 bases; nucleotides outside the gene matches: 14. This CDR3 has 16 residues. Germline V gives CDR1 SQVTM, CDR2 ANQGSEA. The CDR3 reads CSVASPGLGGGETQYF. The CDR3 DNA sequence: TGCAGCGTTGCTTCTCCGGGGCTCGGGGGGGGAGAGACCCAGTACTTC.

This clonotype has more than one count but fewer than ten. CDR3 sequence (DNA): TGTGCCAGCTCACCAAAGACAGGGGTGACTGAAGCTTTCTTT. The encoded protein is CASSPKTGVTEAFF. The chain is built from TRBV18 and TRBJ1-1, with TRBD1 matching 8 bases. With V trimmed by 2 bases and J by 5 bases, 4 bases remained unmatched. The CDR3 contains 14 residues. Germline-derived CDR1 and CDR2 are KGHSH and LQKENI.

The CDR3 protein is CASSSGEGAEAFF. As DNA, the CDR3 is TGTGCCAGCAGCTCGGGGGAAGGGGCTGAAGCTTTCTTT. This chain joins TRBV7-7 and TRBJ1-1; a possible D gene is TRBD1 (5 bases). V lost 4 bases to trimming and J lost 6 bases, with 12 bases between them. Per germline, CDR1 SSHAT and CDR2 FNYEAQ (reference sequence). This CDR3 comprises 13 residues.

The chain employs TRBV27 and TRBJ2-5, with 8 bases that match TRBD1. The DNA end lines up better with TRBJ2-7; the J call may be wrong. Germline assignment: CDR1 MNHEY and CDR2 SMNVEV (reference sequence). The CDR3 runs 13 residues. DNA for the CDR3: TGTGCCAGCAGTTCAGGGGGCCACGACGAGCAGTACTTC. It specifies CASSSGGHDEQYF.

This chain uses TRBV7-9 with TRBJ2-7; D remains unclear. V lost 4 bases and J 2 bases, leaving 6 bases between the germline ends. Germline V gives CDR1 SEHNR, CDR2 FQNEAQ (reference sequence). This CDR3 has 12 residues. CDR3 DNA: TGTGCCAGCAGCTCATCCCCCTACGAGCAGTACTTC. The encoded protein is CASSSSPYEQYF.

This clonotype showed up just a few times. The gene calls are TRBV20-1 and TRBJ1-5; 9 bases fit TRBD1. Trimming at V came to 5 bases and at J to 4 bases, leaving 9 bases not matched to a gene. CDR1 is DFQATT, CDR2 SNEGSKA, per germline (reference sequence). The CDR3 spans 15 residues. The CDR3 sequence is CSASGQGRWNQPQHF. In DNA, the CDR3 is TGCAGTGCTTCGGGACAGGGACGTTGGAATCAGCCCCAGCATTTT.

The chain couples TRBV20-1 to TRBJ2-1; 8 bases fit TRBD2. This CDR3 region has 15 residues. Trimming removed 5 bases from V and 0 bases from J; junction bases left unmatched: 6. Germline CDR1 DFQATT, CDR2 SNEGSKA (reference sequence). The CDR3 protein is CSAHLAGSSYNEQFF. CDR3 nucleotides: TGCAGTGCTCATTTAGCGGGGAGCTCCTACAATGAGCAGTTCTTC.

This clonotype was counted only a few times. The chain links TRBV29-1 to TRBJ1-1; 10 positions match TRBD1. Trimming took 6 bases from V and 3 from J; bases not matched to a gene: 4. The CDR3 contains 13 residues. The germline V gene encodes CDR1 SQVTM and CDR2 ANQGSEA. CDR3 nucleotide sequence: TGCAGCGTCGCGGGACAGGGGTACACTGAAGCTTTCTTT. Translating gives CSVAGQGYTEAFF.

This clonotype occurred a few times. CDR3 sequence (DNA): TGCGCCAGCAGCTTGGTTGGAGGGGGCGATAGAGCTTTCTTT. Translated: CASSLVGGGDRAFF. The J gene is TRBJ1-1, the V gene TRBV5-1; TRBD1 agrees at 7 bases. Germline CDR1 and CDR2: SGHRS and YFSETQ. V shed 0 bases, J shed 10 bases, and the junction held 9 bases outside the gene matches. There are 14 residues in the CDR3.

There are a few counts of this clonotype. J is TRBJ2-5 and V is TRBV29-1; either TRBD1 or TRBD2 may fit D (5 bases each). V was pared by 4 bases and J by 1 base, with 16 bases between. The CDR3 extends over 15 amino acids. Germline V gene sequence: CDR1 SQVTM, CDR2 ANQGSEA. DNA of the CDR3: TGCAGCGTTGCCACCCTCGGGACGGCCCAAGAGACCCAGTACTTC. This gives the protein CSVATLGTAQETQYF.

With respect to this clonotype: A read error may account for a junction end that differs from germline. This chain links TRBV10-3 with TRBJ2-4; unclear D gene. Matching the DNA end better, TRBJ2-5 makes the J call doubtful. The CDR3 is made up of 14 amino acids. CDR1 is ENHRY, CDR2 SYGVKD, per germline. The CDR3 region is CVISGSQLKETQYF. In DNA form, the CDR3 reads TGTGTCATCAGTGGGTCACAGCTAAAGGAGACCCAGTACTTC.

This clonotype came up once. The rearrangement links TRBV7-9 to TRBJ1-1, with TRBD1 as a possible D gene (5 bases). The germline V gene encodes CDR1 SEHNR and CDR2 FQNEAQ (reference sequence). V dropped 4 bases and J dropped 4 bases, with 13 bases sitting between them. The CDR3 covers 14 residues. The CDR3 sequence is CASSSLTASTEAFF. DNA for the CDR3: TGTGCCAGCAGCTCCTTGACAGCGAGCACTGAAGCTTTCTTT.

In regard to this clonotype: At one boundary the junction diverges from the germline segment, which might be a read error. The V gene is TRBV6-6, the J gene TRBJ2-5, with D possibly matching TRBD2 (5 bases). The CDR3 runs 13 residues. Looked up from germline, CDR1 is MNHNY and CDR2 is SVGAGI (reference sequence). The CDR3 is CVSQKLVPGTQYF. The CDR3 DNA follows: TGTGTCAGCCAAAAACTAGTTCCAGGGACCCAGTACTTC.

This chain uses TRBV6-1 with TRBJ1-2; D not certain. The CDR3 has 13 residues. V lost 4 bases and J lost 4, with 10 bases in between. Germline V lookup: CDR1 MNHNS, CDR2 SASEGT. CDR3 DNA sequence: TGTGCCAGCAGTGCACGACCGAGCTATGGCTACACCTTC. It encodes CASSARPSYGYTF.

This rearrangement joins TRBV12-3 or TRBV12-4 to TRBJ1-2; no reliable D call. The V and J ends lost 6 bases and 8 bases respectively, with 16 bases between them. The CDR3 is 13 amino acids. CDR3 sequence: CASSSRGCGGYTF. The DNA for the CDR3 is TGTGCCAGCAGCTCCCGAGGGTGCGGGGGCTACACCTTC.

This clonotype was detected a few times. The rearrangement joins TRBV7-9 to TRBJ1-5, with D perhaps TRBD1 (5 bases). V shed 5 bases and J shed 0 bases, with 8 bases lying between them. In germline, CDR1 is SEHNR, CDR2 FQNEAQ (reference sequence). CDR3 size: 14 residues. In nucleotides, the CDR3 is TGTGCCAGCAGCAAAACAGGTAGCAATCAGCCCCAGCATTTT. Amino acids: CASSKTGSNQPQHF.

The V call is TRBV6-5, the J call TRBJ2-2; D may be TRBD1 (6 bases). CDR1 and CDR2 from the germline V gene are MNHEY and SVGAGI. V gave up 6 bases and J gave up 7 bases, with 18 bases separating them. This CDR3 is built from 15 residues. The CDR3 coding sequence is TGTGCCAGCAGCCCGCTCCAGGGGCTCTACGGGGAGCTGTTTTTT. Translated, it gives CASSPLQGLYGELFF.

This clonotype was recorded at least ten times. The chain has TRBV20-1 and TRBJ1-1, with D hard to call. The CDR3 consists of 11 residues. Trimming took off 3 bases at V and 4 bases at J, with 6 bases between the two ends. Looked up from germline, CDR1 is DFQATT and CDR2 is SNEGSKA (reference sequence). The CDR3 DNA sequence: TGCAGTGCTAGGGGCGCCACTGAAGCTTTCTTT. It translates to CSARGATEAFF.

V is TRBV11-3 and J is TRBJ2-3; D might be TRBD2 (5 bases). The germline V and J ends were trimmed by 3 bases and 1 base, with 8 bases remaining between them. The CDR3 runs 14 residues. Per germline, CDR1 SGHNT and CDR2 YENEEA. Written as DNA, the CDR3 is TGTGCCAGCAGCTTGTCAGCGGGCACAGATACGCAGTATTTT. It yields the protein CASSLSAGTDTQYF.

V gene TRBV3-1 combines with J gene TRBJ1-1; possible D gene TRBD1, 6 bases. In germline, CDR1 is LGHDT, CDR2 YNNKEL (reference sequence). V lost 7 bases to trimming and J lost 4 bases, with 10 bases between them. The CDR3 loop spans 12 amino acids. CDR3 loop: CASNTGPTEAFF. DNA for the CDR3: TGTGCCAGCAACACAGGGCCCACTGAAGCTTTCTTT.

The chain combines TRBV20-1 with TRBJ1-2; no firm D call. Trimming removed 2 bases at V and 2 bases at J, with 6 bases between. CDR1 DFQATT and CDR2 SNEGSKA come from the germline V gene (reference sequence). This CDR3 contains 12 residues. CDR3 amino acids: CSARTLNYGYTF. CDR3 bases: TGCAGTGCTAGAACGCTCAACTATGGCTACACCTTC.

Only a few counts were recorded for this clonotype. The chain uses TRBV20-1 and TRBJ2-1; 9 bases align to TRBD2. Germline V lookup: CDR1 DFQATT, CDR2 SNEGSKA (reference sequence). The J segment lost 3 bases and the V segment lost 6 bases, leaving 12 bases of the junction unmatched. This CDR3 has 16 amino acids. CDR3 loop: CSAPMRASGVYNEQFF. In DNA form, the CDR3 reads TGCAGTGCGCCCATGAGGGCTAGCGGGGTCTACAATGAGCAGTTCTTC.

This clonotype appeared many times. The chain combines TRBV4-2 with TRBJ2-7; 12 positions match TRBD1. Per germline, CDR1 LGHNA and CDR2 YNFKEQ. V lost 4 bases to trimming and J lost 2 bases; unmatched junction nucleotides: 15. This CDR3 contains 19 residues. The CDR3 DNA reads TGTGCCAGCAGCCGTCTGGGGACAGGGGGCGCCTCTTTCACCTACGAGCAGTACTTC. Translation: CASSRLGTGGASFTYEQYF.

This clonotype came up a few times. The V and J genes are TRBV5-4 and TRBJ2-1, with 9 nucleotides matching TRBD1. V gave up 4 bases and J gave up 2 bases; unmatched junction bases: 4. In germline, CDR1 is SGHNT, CDR2 YYREEE (reference sequence). The CDR3 sequence is 15 residues long. CDR3 in amino acids: CASSEDRGPYNEQFF. CDR3 sequence (DNA): TGTGCCAGCAGCGAGGACAGGGGTCCCTACAATGAGCAGTTCTTC.

The table lists this clonotype with a few counts. This chain uses TRBV7-8 with TRBJ2-7; D is uncertain. In germline, CDR1 is SGHVS, CDR2 FQNEAQ. This CDR3 is built from 13 residues. Trimming shortened V by 3 bases and J by 5 bases, and 11 bases separated the two germline ends. CDR3 DNA sequence: TGTGCCAGCAGCTTTTATGTCGGTAACGAGCAGTACTTC. The encoded protein is CASSFYVGNEQYF.

This clonotype appeared a few times. This sequence joins TRBV5-1 and TRBJ1-1, with unresolved D. Deletions cut 0 bases from V and 3 bases from J, with 6 bases between. CDR3 length: 13 residues. Germline lookup yields CDR1 SGHRS and CDR2 YFSETQ. CDR3 DNA: TGCGCCAGCAGCTTGGGCACCCACACTGAAGCTTTCTTT. Translated, it gives CASSLGTHTEAFF.

V is TRBV6-1 and J is TRBJ2-7, with TRBD2 matching 8 bases. The germline CDR1 and CDR2 sequences are MNHNS and SASEGT. The CDR3 contains 13 residues. The junction had 2 bases not matched to a gene; V was cut back by 6 bases and J by 1 base. CDR3 loop: CASRLAVSYEQYF. CDR3 bases: TGTGCCAGCAGACTAGCGGTGTCCTACGAGCAGTACTTC.